This is a list of T cell receptor beta chains from one sample in a study of blood T cell repertoires in COVID-19. Using immunoSEQ multiplex PCR, the repertoire was profiled, and TCRdb retains in-frame clones only, with some absent. Of 75,000 or so clones in the sample, over 80% were seen once. The sample comprised peripheral blood. Every receptor here comes from a man in his fifties or sixties with acute or convalescent COVID-19. Each CDR3 is given with its conserved first and last residue. The D gene is left open where the match is weak. Some rows mark clone size as missing; the rest say once, few, many or name a class of expanded clone.

d_gene,v_gene,j_gene,abundance,CDR3aa,CDR3nt
TRBD1,TRBV28,TRBJ1-5,.,CASSPRTGGSNQPQHF,TGTGCCAGCAGTCCCCGGACAGGGGGATCCAATCAGCCCCAGCATTTT
.,TRBV27,TRBJ2-3,.,CASRGPARTITDTQYF,TGTGCCAGCCGGGGCCCCGCCAGGACTATCACAGATACGCAGTATTTT
.,TRBV7-2,TRBJ2-7,few,CASSLSPGYYEQYF,TGTGCCAGCAGCTTATCGCCGGGATACTACGAGCAGTACTTC
TRBD2,TRBV30,TRBJ2-7,few,CAWSASGSYEQYF,TGTGCCTGGAGTGCTAGCGGGAGTTACGAGCAGTACTTC
TRBD2,TRBV28,TRBJ2-3,.,CASSVLAGGLGTQYF,TGTGCCAGCAGTGTCCTAGCGGGGGGGCTTGGTACGCAGTATTTT
.,TRBV12-3/TRBV12-4,TRBJ2-1,once,CASSRTTKQFF,TGTGCCAGCAGCAGGACAACCAAGCAGTTCTTC
.,TRBV7-3,TRBJ2-2,.,CVSSLIGGDRTGELFF,TGTGTCAGCAGCTTAATAGGCGGGGATCGCACCGGGGAGCTGTTTTTT
.,TRBV4-3,TRBJ2-2,.,CASSQLTGQPGELFF,TGCGCCAGCAGCCAATTAACAGGACAGCCCGGGGAGCTGTTTTTT
TRBD1,TRBV7-6,TRBJ1-1,.,CASSLEGQAMNTEAFF,TGTGCCAGCAGCTTAGAGGGACAGGCCATGAACACTGAAGCTTTCTTT
TRBD1,TRBV9,TRBJ1-1,.,CASSSATGRNTEAFF,TGTGCCAGCAGCTCTGCGACAGGGCGGAACACTGAAGCTTTCTTT
TRBD1,TRBV4-1,TRBJ1-1,few,CASSQGPGVTGGNTEAFF,TGCGCCAGCAGCCAAGGACCCGGGGTGACAGGGGGTAACACTGAAGCTTTCTTT
.,TRBV19,TRBJ1-1,.,CASSIVGGVTEAFF,TGTGCCAGTAGTATAGTCGGGGGAGTTACTGAAGCTTTCTTT